These T cell receptor beta chains were read from a single sample in a study of graft-versus-host responses after intestinal transplantation. This table comes from immunoSEQ multiplex PCR, and its TCRdb copy is limited to in-frame clones, with some not included. The repertoire holds roughly 80,000 clones, with about 92% as singletons. This material consisted of PBMCs, taken 98 days after intestinal transplantation. The receptors here all came from a human patient who received an intestinal transplant, so some T cells may come from the graft donor. CDR3s include the opening cysteine and the closing phenylalanine or tryptophan. A D gene is named only where the DNA matches it firmly. For some rows the clone size is stated as once, few or many, or as a class when expanded; others skip it.

>TRBJ2-1|TRBD2|NA|15|TRBV7-9
TGTGCCAGCAGCTGGACTAGCGGGGGGGCCAATGAGCAGTTCTTC
CASSWTSGGANEQFF
>TRBJ2-1|TRBD2|NA|16|TRBV4-2
TGTGCCAGCAGCTTGGCCGGGATAGCGGGGGTCAATGAGCAGTTCTTC
CASSLAGIAGVNEQFF
>TRBJ2-7|TRBD2|NA|14|TRBV10-2
TGCGCCAGCAGTGCGCTAGCGGCTACCTACGAGCAGTACTTC
CASSALAATYEQYF
>TRBJ2-1|TRBD2|few|15|TRBV14
TGTGCCAGCAGCCCGACTAGCGGGGCCTACAATGAGCAGTTCTTC
CASSPTSGAYNEQFF
>TRBJ1-2|TRBD1|NA|16|TRBV7-9
TGTGCCAGCAGCTTAGTTGAGGGACAGGGGTACTATGGCTACACCTTC
CASSLVEGQGYYGYTF
>TRBJ1-6|NA|few|12|TRBV11-2
TGTGCCAGCAGCTTAGGGGATTCACCCCTCCACTTT
CASSLGDSPLHF
>TRBJ2-3|TRBD2|NA|13|TRBV6-5
TGTGCCAGCTGTAGCGGGAGGGCCGATACGCAGTATTTT
CASCSGRADTQYF
>TRBJ2-3|NA|NA|14|TRBV6-4
TGTGCCAGCAGTGAGGATCGAGGTACAGATACGCAGTATTTT
CASSEDRGTDTQYF
>TRBJ2-7|NA|NA|14|TRBV6-5
TGTGCCAGCACTTACTCCAGGGGGGCCTACGAGCAGTACTTC
CASTYSRGAYEQYF
>TRBJ1-1|NA|NA|17|TRBV9
TGTGCCAGCAGCGTAGAGGGGGACGCGAGTCCAAACACTGAAGCTTTCTTT
CASSVEGDASPNTEAFF
>TRBJ2-3|TRBD2|NA|14|TRBV5-1
TGCGCCAGCAGCTTGGGCAGGGAGGGGGATACGCAGTATTTT
CASSLGREGDTQYF
>TRBJ2-7|TRBD1|NA|14|TRBV6-1
TGTGCCAGCAGTGAAAGAGGACAGGGAGTGGGGCAGTACTTC
CASSERGQGVGQYF
>TRBJ1-3|NA|NA|14|TRBV13
TGTGCCAGCAGCTTTACAGTCTCTGGAAACACCATATATTTT
CASSFTVSGNTIYF
>TRBJ1-1|NA|NA|15|TRBV18
TGTGCCAGCTCACCTTCAGGAGGGGACGGCGCTGAAGCTTTCTTT
CASSPSGGDGAEAFF
>TRBJ1-6|NA|NA|16|TRBV7-9
TGTGCCAGCAGCTTTTATATCGGGGACGCTAATTCACCCCTCCACTTT
CASSFYIGDANSPLHF